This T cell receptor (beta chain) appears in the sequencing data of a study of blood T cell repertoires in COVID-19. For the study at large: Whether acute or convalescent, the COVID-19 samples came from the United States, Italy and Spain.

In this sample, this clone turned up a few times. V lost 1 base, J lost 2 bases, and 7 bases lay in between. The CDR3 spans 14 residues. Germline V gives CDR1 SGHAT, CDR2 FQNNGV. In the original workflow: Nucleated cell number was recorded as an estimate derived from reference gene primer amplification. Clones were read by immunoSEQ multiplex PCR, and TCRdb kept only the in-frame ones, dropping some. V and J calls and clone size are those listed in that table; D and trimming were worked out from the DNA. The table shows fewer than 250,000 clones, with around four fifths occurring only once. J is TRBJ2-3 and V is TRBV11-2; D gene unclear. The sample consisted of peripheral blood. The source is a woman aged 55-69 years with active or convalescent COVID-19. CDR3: CASSLVSVTDTQYF. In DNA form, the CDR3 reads TGTGCCAGCAGCTTAGTCAGTGTCACAGATACGCAGTATTTT. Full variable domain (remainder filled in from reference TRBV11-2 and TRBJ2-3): EAGVAQSPRYKIIEKRQSVAFWCNPISGHATLYWYQQILGQGPKLLIQFQNNGVVDDSQLPKDRFSAERLKGVDSTLKIQPAKLEDSAVYLCASSLVSVTDTQYFGPGTRLTVL.